The present TCR beta chain was sequenced within a study of blood T cells in healthy people across ages. V was shortened by 8 bases and J by 3 bases, with 14 bases between the two germline ends. CDR1 and CDR2 from the germline V gene are DFQATT and SNEGSKA (reference sequence). The CDR3 is 13 residues long. Primed by a sample-barcoded 5' primer and a J-beta primer mix, a second PCR proceeded for roughly 7 to 12 cycles. TCRdb re-derived calls from the 5' RACE reads in MiXCR, one entry per CDR3 protein. The table includes roughly 800,000 distinct CDR3 sequences, roughly 50% detected once. The source material was blood. This sequence joins TRBV20-1 and TRBJ2-4; the D gene could be TRBD1 or TRBD2 (5 bases each). The clonotype comes from a man younger than 45 in good health. CDR3 nucleotide sequence: TGCAGTTGGGGGTCAAGCGACAAAAACATTCAGTACTTC. Translation: CSWGSSDKNIQYF.